This T cell receptor beta chain was sequenced for a study of OX40 agonist ivuxolimab in advanced cancers. Study-wide context: Ivuxolimab, which targeted the costimulatory receptor OX40 (CD134), was an agonistic, fully human IgG2 monoclonal antibody. Intravenous ivuxolimab was administered to patients every 2 weeks at six dose levels: 0.01, 0.1, 0.3, 1.5, 3 and 10 mg/kg. Among the roughly 54 dose-escalation patients, around 20 had hepatocellular carcinoma, 15 melanoma, 9 renal cell carcinoma and 9 head and neck cancer. In the dose-escalation cohort, nearly 85% of patients were male, and the mean age was roughly 56 years with a range of about 20 to 90. Prior anti-PD-1, anti-PD-L1 or anti-CTLA-4 therapy was permitted, and checkpoint inhibitors had been received by about 36% of dose-escalation patients. Partial responses were achieved by three dose-escalation patients, of whom one had hepatocellular carcinoma and two had cutaneous melanoma. The purpose of peripheral TCRbeta sequencing was to test whether ivuxolimab changed TCR sequence diversity and led to clonal T-cell expansion. The paper reports the monotherapy dose-escalation portion (N of about 50 patients) of the phase I ivuxolimab trial. Beyond this particular receptor, the publication reports: After ivuxolimab, expanded clones were on average more numerous among CD8+ T cells than among CD4+ T cells. The antigen specificity of the clonally expanded peripheral T cells was not determined. In the 0.1-3.0 mg/kg groups, partial responders had among the lowest normalized peripheral clonal expansion, particularly in CD8+ T cells. Low levels of normalized T-cell clonal expansion were also seen in some patients who did not respond. At doses of 0.1 to 3.0 mg/kg, clonal expansion of both CD4+ and CD8+ T cells in blood was seen between baseline and week 6.

For sequencing of the TCRbeta CDR3 region, genomic DNA was extracted from the sorted cells. TCRbeta CDR3 regions were sequenced using the immunoSEQ Assay. TCRdb limited this immuneACCESS table to in-frame rearrangements with V and J called. A share of clones is missing; checked studies link under half to unresolved V genes, and the rest is unexplained. In all, the sample holds about 93,000 clones, and approximately 94% of those were seen once. The ten largest clones take up over 2.5% of the sample. The trial excluded patients who had a history of autoimmune disease or were on systemic immunosuppression. Peripheral blood for TCR sequencing was collected from all dose cohorts at baseline, on cycle 4 day 1, and on cycle 7 day 1. The samples were drawn from a first-in-human, open-label, multicenter phase I dose-escalation trial of ivuxolimab. Adults with locally advanced or metastatic melanoma, renal cell carcinoma, hepatocellular carcinoma or head and neck squamous cell carcinoma were enrolled in the trial. CD4+ and CD8+ T cells were sorted separately from peripheral blood before TCR sequencing.

As concerns this clone: Its antigen is unknown. Base qualities are missing; no much larger clone stands one base away.

This TCR derives from an adult with an advanced solid tumor such as melanoma, head and neck, liver or kidney cancer. The sample consisted of CD4+ or CD8+ T cells sorted from blood, taken in a trial of the OX40 agonist ivuxolimab.

The CDR3 amino acid sequence is: CAISVGRNDNEQYF. The DNA reads TGTGCCATCAGTGTTGGGCGGAACGACAACGAGCAGTACTTC. The rearrangement joined TRBV10-3 to TRBJ2-7; there is no confident call for the D gene. Via the germline V gene, CDR1 is ENHRY and CDR2 SYGVKD. Trimming costs V 4 bases and J 5 bases, and their ends lie 15 bases apart. From the cysteine up to the phenylalanine, the CDR3 has a length of 14 residues. The DNA shown is the 42-base CDR3, in frame from base 1.